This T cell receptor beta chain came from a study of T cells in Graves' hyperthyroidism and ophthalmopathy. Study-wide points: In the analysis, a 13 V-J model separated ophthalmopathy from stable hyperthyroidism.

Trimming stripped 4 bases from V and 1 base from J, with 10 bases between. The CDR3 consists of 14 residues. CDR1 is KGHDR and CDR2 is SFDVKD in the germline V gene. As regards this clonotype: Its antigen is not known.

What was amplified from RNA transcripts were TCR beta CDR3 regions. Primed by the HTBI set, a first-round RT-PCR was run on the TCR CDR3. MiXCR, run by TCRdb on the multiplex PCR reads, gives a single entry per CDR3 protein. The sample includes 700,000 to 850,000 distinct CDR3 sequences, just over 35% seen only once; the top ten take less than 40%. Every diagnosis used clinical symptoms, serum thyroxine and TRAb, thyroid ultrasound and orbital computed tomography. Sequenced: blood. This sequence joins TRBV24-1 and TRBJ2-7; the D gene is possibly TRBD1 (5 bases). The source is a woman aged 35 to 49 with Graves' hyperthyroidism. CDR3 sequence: CATSDPTVSYEQYF. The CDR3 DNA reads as TGTGCCACCAGTGACCCGACAGTTTCCTACGAGCAGTACTTC.